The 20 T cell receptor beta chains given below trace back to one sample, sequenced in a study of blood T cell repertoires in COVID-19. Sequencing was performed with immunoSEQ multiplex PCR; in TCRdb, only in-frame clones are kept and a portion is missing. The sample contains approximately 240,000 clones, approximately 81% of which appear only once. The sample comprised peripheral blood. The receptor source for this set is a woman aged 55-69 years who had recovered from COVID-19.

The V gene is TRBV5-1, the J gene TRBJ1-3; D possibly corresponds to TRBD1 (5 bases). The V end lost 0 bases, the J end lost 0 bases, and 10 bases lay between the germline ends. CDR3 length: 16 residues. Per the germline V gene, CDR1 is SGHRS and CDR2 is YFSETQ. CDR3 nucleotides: TGCGCCAGCAGCTTGGCAGGGATTGGCTCTGGAAACACCATATATTTT. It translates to CASSLAGIGSGNTIYF.

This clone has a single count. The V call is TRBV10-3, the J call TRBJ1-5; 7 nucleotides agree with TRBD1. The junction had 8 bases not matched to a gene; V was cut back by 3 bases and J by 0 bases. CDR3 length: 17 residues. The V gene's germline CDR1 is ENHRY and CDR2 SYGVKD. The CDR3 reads CAISEGGQPYSNQPQHF. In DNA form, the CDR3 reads TGTGCCATCAGTGAAGGGGGACAGCCTTATAGCAATCAGCCCCAGCATTTT.

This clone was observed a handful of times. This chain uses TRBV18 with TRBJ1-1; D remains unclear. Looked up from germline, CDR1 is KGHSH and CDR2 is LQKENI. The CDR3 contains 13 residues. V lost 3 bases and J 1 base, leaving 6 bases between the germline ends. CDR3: CASSPVRNTEAFF. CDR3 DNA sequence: TGTGCCAGCTCACCGGTCAGGAACACTGAAGCTTTCTTT.

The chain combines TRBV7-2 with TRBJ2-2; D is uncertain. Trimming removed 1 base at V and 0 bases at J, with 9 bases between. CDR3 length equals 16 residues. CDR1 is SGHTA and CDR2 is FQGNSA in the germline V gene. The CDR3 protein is CASSLESVANTGELFF. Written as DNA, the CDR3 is TGTGCCAGCAGCTTAGAGTCAGTCGCGAACACCGGGGAGCTGTTTTTT.

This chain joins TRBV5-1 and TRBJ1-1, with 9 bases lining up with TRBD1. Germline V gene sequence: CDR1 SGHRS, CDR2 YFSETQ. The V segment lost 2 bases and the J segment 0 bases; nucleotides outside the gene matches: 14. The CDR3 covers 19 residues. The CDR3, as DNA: TGCGCCAGCAGCTTTTCCCCCGGGACAGGGAAGTTCATGAACACTGAAGCTTTCTTT. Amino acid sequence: CASSFSPGTGKFMNTEAFF.

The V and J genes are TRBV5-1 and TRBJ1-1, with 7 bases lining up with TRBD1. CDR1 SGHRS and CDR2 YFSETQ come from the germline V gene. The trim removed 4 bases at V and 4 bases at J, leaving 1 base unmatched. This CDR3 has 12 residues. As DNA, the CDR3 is TGCGCCAGCAGCCAGGGGGGCACTGAAGCTTTCTTT. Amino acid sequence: CASSQGGTEAFF.

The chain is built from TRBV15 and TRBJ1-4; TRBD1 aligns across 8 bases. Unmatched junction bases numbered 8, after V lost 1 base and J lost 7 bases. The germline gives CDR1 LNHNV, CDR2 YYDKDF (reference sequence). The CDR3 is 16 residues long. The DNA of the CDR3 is TGTGCCACCAGCAGAGGAGGGGCAGGGGGCGGTGAAAAACTGTTTTTT. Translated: CATSRGGAGGGEKLFF.

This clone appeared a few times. The CDR3 region has the DNA TGTGCCAGCAGTGCGACGCAGGTTAGCTCCTACAATGAGCAGTTCTTC. Translation: CASSATQVSSYNEQFF. The genes are TRBV6-1 and TRBJ2-1, with D unresolved. Per germline, CDR1 MNHNS and CDR2 SASEGT. CDR3 size: 16 residues. V gave up 4 bases and J gave up 0 bases, with 13 bases separating them.

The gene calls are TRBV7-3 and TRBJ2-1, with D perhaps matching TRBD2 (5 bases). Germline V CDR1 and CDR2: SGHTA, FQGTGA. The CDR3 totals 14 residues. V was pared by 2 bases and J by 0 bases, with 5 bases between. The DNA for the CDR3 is TGTGCCAGCAGCTTAGGGAGCTCCTACAATGAGCAGTTCTTC. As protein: CASSLGSSYNEQFF.

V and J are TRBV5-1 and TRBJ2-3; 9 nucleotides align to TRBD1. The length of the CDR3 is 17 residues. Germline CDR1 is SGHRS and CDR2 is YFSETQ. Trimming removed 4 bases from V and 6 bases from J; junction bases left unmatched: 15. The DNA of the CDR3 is TGCGCCAGCAGCCTCCGCCCTACAGGGGGCCTAGGGGATACGCAGTATTTT. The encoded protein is CASSLRPTGGLGDTQYF.

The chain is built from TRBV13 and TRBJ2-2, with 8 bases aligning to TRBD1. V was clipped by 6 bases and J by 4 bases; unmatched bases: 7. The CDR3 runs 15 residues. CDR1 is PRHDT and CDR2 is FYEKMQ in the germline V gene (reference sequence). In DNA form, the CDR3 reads TGTGCCAGCAGACTCCGGGACAGGCCCACCGGGGAGCTGTTTTTT. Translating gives CASRLRDRPTGELFF.

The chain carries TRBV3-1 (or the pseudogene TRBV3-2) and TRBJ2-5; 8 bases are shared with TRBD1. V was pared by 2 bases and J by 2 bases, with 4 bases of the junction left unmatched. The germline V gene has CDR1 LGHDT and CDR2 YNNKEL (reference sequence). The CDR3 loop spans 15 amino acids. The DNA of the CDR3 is TGTGCCAGCAGCCAATGGGGACAGGAACAAGAGACCCAGTACTTC. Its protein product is CASSQWGQEQETQYF.

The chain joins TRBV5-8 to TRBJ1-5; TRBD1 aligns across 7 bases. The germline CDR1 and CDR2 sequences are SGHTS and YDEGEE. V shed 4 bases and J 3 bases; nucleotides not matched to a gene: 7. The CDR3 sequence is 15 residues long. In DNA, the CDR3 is TGTGCCAGCAGCCGGGGACAGACGCCCAATCAGCCCCAGCATTTT. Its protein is CASSRGQTPNQPQHF.

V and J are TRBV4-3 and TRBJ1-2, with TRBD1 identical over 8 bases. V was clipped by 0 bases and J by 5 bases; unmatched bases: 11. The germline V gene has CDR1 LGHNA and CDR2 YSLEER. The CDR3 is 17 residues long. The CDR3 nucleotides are TGCGCCAGCAGCCAAGAGGGGGGACAGGATTCAGGGTATGGCTACACCTTC. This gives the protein CASSQEGGQDSGYGYTF.

CDR3 sequence reads: CASSGGLAGGRTDTQYF. The CDR3 coding sequence is TGTGCCAGCAGCGGGGGACTAGCGGGGGGCCGCACAGATACGCAGTATTTT. The V and J genes are TRBV5-8 and TRBJ2-3; 15 bases are a match to TRBD2. The CDR3 contains 17 residues. Germline V CDR1 and CDR2: SGHTS, YDEGEE. Unmatched junction bases numbered 4, after V lost 4 bases and J lost 1 base.

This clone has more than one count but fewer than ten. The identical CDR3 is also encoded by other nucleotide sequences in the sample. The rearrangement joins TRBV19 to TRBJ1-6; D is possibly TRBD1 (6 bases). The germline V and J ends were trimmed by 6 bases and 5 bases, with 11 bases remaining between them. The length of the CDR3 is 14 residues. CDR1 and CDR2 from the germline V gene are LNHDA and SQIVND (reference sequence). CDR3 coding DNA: TGTGCCAGTAGCGCACAGGGTAATAATTCACCCCTCCACTTT. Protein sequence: CASSAQGNNSPLHF.

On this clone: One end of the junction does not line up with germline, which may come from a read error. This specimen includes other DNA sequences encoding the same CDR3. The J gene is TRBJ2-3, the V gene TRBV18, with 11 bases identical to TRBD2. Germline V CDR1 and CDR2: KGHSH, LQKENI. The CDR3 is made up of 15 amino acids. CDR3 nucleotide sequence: TGTGCCAGCTCCCCACTAGCGGGGGGCACAGATACGCAGTATTTT. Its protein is CASSPLAGGTDTQYF.

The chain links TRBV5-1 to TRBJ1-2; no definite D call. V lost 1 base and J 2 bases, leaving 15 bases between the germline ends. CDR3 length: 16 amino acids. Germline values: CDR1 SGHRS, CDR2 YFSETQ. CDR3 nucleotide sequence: TGCGCCAGCAGCTTGTATTTGGCCAGTCAGAACTATGGCTACACCTTC. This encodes CASSLYLASQNYGYTF.

The CDR3 spells CAVANPLRLNTEAFF. For the CDR3, the DNA is TGTGCCGTTGCCAACCCGTTGAGGTTGAACACTGAAGCTTTCTTT. The V call is TRBV7-9, the J call TRBJ1-1; D uncertain. The CDR3 length is 15 residues. V was pared by 11 bases and J by 0 bases, with 19 bases between. The germline gives CDR1 SEHNR, CDR2 FQNEAQ (reference sequence).

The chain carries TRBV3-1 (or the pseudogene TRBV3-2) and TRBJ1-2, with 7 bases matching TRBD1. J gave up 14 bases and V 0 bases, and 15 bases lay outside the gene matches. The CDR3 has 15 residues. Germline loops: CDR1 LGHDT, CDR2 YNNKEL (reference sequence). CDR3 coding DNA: TGTGCCAGCAGCCAAGATATCGGTCTGGGACAGCCTAGGACCTTC. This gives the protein CASSQDIGLGQPRTF.